The T cell receptor (beta chain) described here comes from a study of blood T cell repertoires in COVID-19. For the study at large: Spain, Italy and the United States supplied samples that represented acute and convalescent COVID-19. T cells, B-cell-depleted T cells, or PBMCs supplied cDNA or gDNA.

Per the study methods: For nucleated cells, counts were estimated from reference gene primer amplification. Clones were sequenced by immunoSEQ multiplex PCR, and TCRdb holds only the in-frame ones, with some missing. V, J and clone size derive from that table, while D and trimming were established from the DNA sequence. The sample yields over 200,000 clones, approximately 86% seen once. The CDR3 consists of 14 residues. CDR1 and CDR2 (germline): LNHDA, SQIVND (reference sequence). V dropped 7 bases and J dropped 1 base, with 13 bases sitting between them. This chain links TRBV19 with TRBJ1-1; tentatively, D is TRBD1 (6 bases). The sequence was collected from a woman aged 25 to 39 who had recovered from COVID-19. The sequenced sample was peripheral blood. CDR3 sequence reads: CASNPQGRNTEAFF. In DNA, the CDR3 is TGTGCCAGTAATCCACAGGGAAGGAACACTGAAGCTTTCTTT.